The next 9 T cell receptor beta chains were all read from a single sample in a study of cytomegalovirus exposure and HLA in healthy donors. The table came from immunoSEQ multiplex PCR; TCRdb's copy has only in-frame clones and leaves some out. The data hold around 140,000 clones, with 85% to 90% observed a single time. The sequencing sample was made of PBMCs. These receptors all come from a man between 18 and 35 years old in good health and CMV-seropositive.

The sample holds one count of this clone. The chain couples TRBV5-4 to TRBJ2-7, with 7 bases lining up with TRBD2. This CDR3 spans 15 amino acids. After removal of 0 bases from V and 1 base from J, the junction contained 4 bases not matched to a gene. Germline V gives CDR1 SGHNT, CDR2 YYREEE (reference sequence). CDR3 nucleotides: TGTGCCAGCAGCTTGGAGCGGGAAAAGTCCTACGAGCAGTACTTC. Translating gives CASSLEREKSYEQYF.

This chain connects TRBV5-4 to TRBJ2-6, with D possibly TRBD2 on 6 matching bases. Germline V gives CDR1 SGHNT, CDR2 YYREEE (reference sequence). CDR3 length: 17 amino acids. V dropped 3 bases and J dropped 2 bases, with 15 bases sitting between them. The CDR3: CASSSPGLLPGANVLTF. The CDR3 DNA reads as TGTGCCAGCAGCTCGCCGGGACTCCTCCCTGGGGCCAACGTCCTGACTTTC.

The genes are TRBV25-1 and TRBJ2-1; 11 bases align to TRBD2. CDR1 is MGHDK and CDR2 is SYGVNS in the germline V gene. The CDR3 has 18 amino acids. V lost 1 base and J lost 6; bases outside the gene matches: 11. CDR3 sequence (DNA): TGTGCCAGCAGTGAATCGGTGGGAACGCTAGCGGGGGGCAATGAGCAGTTCTTC. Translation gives CASSESVGTLAGGNEQFF.

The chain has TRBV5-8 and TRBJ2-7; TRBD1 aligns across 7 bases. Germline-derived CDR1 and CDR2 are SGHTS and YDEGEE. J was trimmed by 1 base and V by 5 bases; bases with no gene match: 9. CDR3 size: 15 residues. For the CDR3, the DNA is TGTGCCAGCAGTTCCGGGACAGCATATTCCTACGAGCAGTACTTC. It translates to CASSSGTAYSYEQYF.

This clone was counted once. The CDR3 sequence: CANPGTKGVSGEKLFF. CDR3 nucleotides: TGTGCCAACCCAGGGACAAAAGGGGTGAGTGGTGAAAAACTGTTTTTT. The chain uses TRBV6-4 and TRBJ1-4; D is possibly TRBD1 (6 bases). Trimming took 10 bases from V and 7 from J, leaving 25 bases between them. In germline, CDR1 is MRHNA, CDR2 SNTAGT. The CDR3 totals 16 residues.

The CDR3 bases are TGTGCCAGCAGCTTGGCCTCAAGGGGTGGGGATACGCAGTATTTT. Protein sequence: CASSLASRGGDTQYF. This chain connects TRBV5-4 to TRBJ2-3; TRBD1 might be the D (5 bases). Looked up from germline, CDR1 is SGHNT and CDR2 is YYREEE (reference sequence). This CDR3 spans 15 amino acids. Trimming pared 0 bases from V and 6 bases from J, leaving 14 bases between.

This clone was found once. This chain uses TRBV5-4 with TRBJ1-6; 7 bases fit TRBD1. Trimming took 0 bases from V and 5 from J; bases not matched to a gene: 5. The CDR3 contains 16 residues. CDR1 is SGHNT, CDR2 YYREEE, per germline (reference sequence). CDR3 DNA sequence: TGTGCCAGCAGCTTGGGTAGGGGGCTAGATAATTCACCCCTCCACTTT. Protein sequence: CASSLGRGLDNSPLHF.

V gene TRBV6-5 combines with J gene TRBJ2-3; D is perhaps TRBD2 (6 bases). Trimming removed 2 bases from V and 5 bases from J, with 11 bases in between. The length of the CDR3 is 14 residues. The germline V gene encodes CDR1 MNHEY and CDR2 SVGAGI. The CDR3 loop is CASSYGVSGDTQYF. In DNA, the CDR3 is TGTGCCAGCAGTTACGGGGTTAGCGGAGATACGCAGTATTTT.

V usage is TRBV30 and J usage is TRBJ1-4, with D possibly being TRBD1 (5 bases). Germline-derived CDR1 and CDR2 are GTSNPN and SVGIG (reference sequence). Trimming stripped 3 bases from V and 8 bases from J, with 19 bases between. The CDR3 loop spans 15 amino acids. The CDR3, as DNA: TGTGCCTGGAGGAGGGACTCCCGTTCCGGGGAAAAACTGTTTTTT. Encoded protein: CAWRRDSRSGEKLFF. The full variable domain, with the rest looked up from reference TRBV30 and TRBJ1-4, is SQTIHQWPATLVQPVGSPLSLECTVEGTSNPNLYWYRQAAGRGLQLLFYSVGIGQISSEVPQNLSASRPQDRQFILSSKKLLLSDSGFYLCAWRRDSRSGEKLFFGSGTQLSVL.